A single sample gave rise to the 29 T cell receptor beta chains below, sequenced in a study of beta chain features in type 1 diabetes. The sequenced template was cDNA made from the entire isolated RNA. The method was immunoSEQ multiplex PCR; TCRdb's version includes in-frame clones alone and lacks a portion of them. The repertoire includes roughly 25,000 clones, roughly three quarters of them detected once, and under 2.5% sits in the top ten. Source material: Tregs from blood. These receptor sequences come from a woman in her thirties or forties in good health.

This chain's CDR3 is CASSDSTGPGLRVGGRSPLHF. The CDR3 region has the DNA TGTGCCAGCAGCGATTCAACAGGACCGGGACTAAGGGTTGGTGGGAGGTCACCCCTCCACTTT. This chain uses TRBV7-6 with TRBJ1-6, with TRBD1 as a possible D gene (5 bases). The CDR3 is made up of 21 amino acids. Germline CDR1 reads SGHVS; CDR2 reads FNYEAQ. V was trimmed by 5 bases and J by 10 bases, leaving 36 bases between them.

This sequence joins TRBV5-1 and TRBJ1-1; weak D call: TRBD1 (5 bases). Germline V gene sequence: CDR1 SGHRS, CDR2 YFSETQ. CDR3 length equals 15 residues. The ends were cut back, 5 bases at V and 1 base at J, with 15 bases in the middle. The CDR3, as DNA: TGCGCCAGCAGACCAACCGGGGGGGGGAACACTGAAGCTTTCTTT. Translation: CASRPTGGGNTEAFF.

The rearrangement joins TRBV6-1 to TRBJ2-5; D possibly corresponds to TRBD2 (5 bases). CDR1 is MNHNS, CDR2 SASEGT, per germline. The CDR3 length is 14 residues. V dropped 8 bases and J dropped 4 bases, with 17 bases sitting between them. CDR3: CASGGGWVGETQYF. In DNA form, the CDR3 reads TGTGCCAGCGGTGGAGGATGGGTAGGAGAGACCCAGTACTTC.

The rearrangement links TRBV6-1 to TRBJ1-5; possible D gene TRBD1, 6 bases. Germline V CDR1 and CDR2: MNHNS, SASEGT. V was clipped by 6 bases and J by 11 bases, with 14 bases between them. This CDR3 contains 12 residues. The CDR3 reads CASSATTGSQHF. Written as DNA, the CDR3 is TGTGCCAGCAGCGCGACTACAGGGTCCCAGCATTTT.

This rearrangement joins TRBV27 to TRBJ1-1; TRBD1 matches 8 bases. The CDR3 length is 15 residues. J lost 1 base, V lost 5 bases, and 6 bases had no gene match. Per germline, CDR1 MNHEY and CDR2 SMNVEV (reference sequence). The CDR3, as DNA: TGTGCCAGCAGTCTAAGGACAGGGCCGAACACTGAAGCTTTCTTT. Its translation is CASSLRTGPNTEAFF.

The rearrangement links TRBV6-5 to TRBJ2-7, with D perhaps TRBD2 (6 bases). This CDR3 is 12 amino acids long. Looked up from germline, CDR1 is MNHEY and CDR2 is SVGAGI. Trimming shortened V by 6 bases and J by 12 bases, and 18 bases separated the two germline ends. The DNA for the CDR3 is TGTGCCAGCAGGTCCCGGGACTTCCTTGGGTACTTC. Amino acid sequence: CASRSRDFLGYF.

The V gene is TRBV6-6, the J gene TRBJ2-3; possible D gene TRBD1, 5 bases. The CDR3 runs to 14 residues. Germline CDR1 MNHNY, CDR2 SVGAGI (reference sequence). The V gene lost 2 bases and the J gene lost 3 bases, with 9 bases spanning the gap. CDR3 DNA sequence: TGTGCCAGCAGTTACCAGGGAAGGACAGATACGCAGTATTTT. Protein: CASSYQGRTDTQYF.

The chain carries TRBV5-1 and TRBJ2-7; possible D gene TRBD2, 6 bases. In germline, CDR1 is SGHRS, CDR2 YFSETQ. Trimming shortened V by 3 bases and J by 6 bases, and 16 bases separated the two germline ends. This CDR3 contains 14 residues. DNA of the CDR3: TGCGCCAGCAGCTCGGAGGGGACCAGTAGCGAGCAGTACTTC. It encodes CASSSEGTSSEQYF.

The table lists this clone with a count of one. This chain uses TRBV27 with TRBJ1-3; tentatively, D is TRBD1 (5 bases). V was pared by 8 bases and J by 2 bases, with 13 bases between. Germline lookup yields CDR1 MNHEY and CDR2 SMNVEV (reference sequence). The CDR3 contains 14 residues. Written as DNA, the CDR3 is TGTGCCAGCCGCCGGGGGGACCCTGGAAACACCATATATTTT. Translating it yields CASRRGDPGNTIYF.

The V and J genes are TRBV7-6 and TRBJ2-5; maybe TRBD1 (5 bases). Trimming stripped 5 bases from V and 5 bases from J, with 9 bases between. This CDR3 comprises 12 residues. Germline CDR1 reads SGHVS; CDR2 reads FNYEAQ. CDR3 amino acids: CASSPRVETQYF. The CDR3 coding sequence is TGTGCCAGCAGCCCCAGGGTTGAGACCCAGTACTTC.

This clone was recorded a few times. The rearrangement joins TRBV5-6 to TRBJ2-3; TRBD2 agrees at 10 bases. CDR3 size: 15 residues. CDR1 SGHDT and CDR2 YYEEEE come from the germline V gene. V dropped 6 bases and J dropped 1; count of bases not matched to a gene: 5. The CDR3 DNA reads as TGTGCCAGCAACCCGAGCGGGGGGGGCACAGATACGCAGTATTTT. Translating gives CASNPSGGGTDTQYF.

J is TRBJ2-5 and V is TRBV7-9; D is possibly TRBD2 (6 bases). Judging by the DNA end, TRBJ2-7 fits better; the J call may be wrong. This CDR3 comprises 16 residues. The V gene's germline CDR1 is SEHNR and CDR2 FQNEAQ (reference sequence). CDR3 region: CASSASGGLMFNEQYF. As DNA, the CDR3 is TGTGCCAGCAGCGCCAGTGGGGGGTTAATGTTCAACGAGCAGTACTTC.

V gene TRBV2 combines with J gene TRBJ2-5; D not certain. The CDR3 is 13 residues long. Germline V gives CDR1 SNHLY, CDR2 FYNNEI. Trimming cost V 1 base and J 2 bases, with 5 bases left between them. This CDR3 reads CASSEDRQETQYF. In nucleotides, the CDR3 is TGTGCCAGCAGTGAAGACAGACAAGAGACCCAGTACTTC.

The chain recombines TRBV6-5 with TRBJ2-2, with D possibly being TRBD1 (5 bases). Trimming took off 7 bases at V and 2 bases at J, with 8 bases between the two ends. Germline V lookup: CDR1 MNHEY, CDR2 SVGAGI. There are 13 residues in the CDR3. The CDR3 sequence is CASKDSNTGELFF. CDR3 in DNA: TGTGCCAGCAAAGACAGCAACACCGGGGAGCTGTTTTTT.

The rearrangement links TRBV7-2 to TRBJ1-5; the D gene is possibly TRBD1 (5 bases). V shed 5 bases and J shed 9 bases, with 17 bases lying between them. Per the germline V gene, CDR1 is SGHTA and CDR2 is FQGNSA. CDR3 length: 14 residues. The CDR3 is CASSRGPGGRPQHF. CDR3 DNA sequence: TGTGCCAGCAGCCGCGGGCCCGGGGGGAGGCCCCAGCATTTT.

This clone was observed a handful of times. The chain employs TRBV11-2 and TRBJ2-7, with 10 positions matching TRBD1. CDR3 length equals 15 residues. Germline values: CDR1 SGHAT, CDR2 FQNNGV. The J segment lost 6 bases and the V segment lost 1 base, leaving 6 bases of the junction unmatched. The CDR3 sequence: CASSLVRDRGPEQYF. CDR3 DNA sequence: TGTGCCAGCAGCTTAGTACGCGACAGGGGGCCCGAGCAGTACTTC.

The chain joins TRBV2 to TRBJ2-7; no definite D call. Trimming removed 10 bases from V and 2 bases from J, with 9 bases in between. Germline V lookup: CDR1 SNHLY, CDR2 FYNNEI. The CDR3 consists of 11 residues. This CDR3 is CATRGPYEQYF. DNA for the CDR3: TGTGCCACCCGCGGTCCCTACGAGCAGTACTTC.

The V gene is TRBV7-9, the J gene TRBJ2-1, with D hard to call. The V gene lost 7 bases and the J gene lost 4 bases, with 11 bases spanning the gap. The CDR3 is made up of 13 amino acids. Germline V lookup: CDR1 SEHNR, CDR2 FQNEAQ (reference sequence). The CDR3 region is CASTALGYNEQFF. CDR3 DNA: TGTGCCAGCACCGCCCTCGGGTACAATGAGCAGTTCTTC.

On this clone itself: The junction shows a germline mismatch at one end, possibly a read error. The J gene is TRBJ2-1, the V gene TRBV9; D unresolved. This CDR3 has 13 amino acids. Per the germline V gene, CDR1 is SGDLS and CDR2 is YYNGEE. CDR3 coding DNA: TGTGCCAGCAGCGTGGGCTCCAACAATGAGCAGTTCTTC. Translation: CASSVGSNNEQFF. The full variable domain, completed using reference TRBV9 and TRBJ2-1, is DSGVTQTPKHLITATGQRVTLRCSPRSGDLSVYWYQQSLDQGLQFLIQYYNGEERAKGNILERFSAQQFPDLHSELNLSSLELGDSALYFCASSVGSNNEQFFGPGTRLTVL.

The chain recombines TRBV5-1 with TRBJ2-7; TRBD2 matches at 7 bases. With V trimmed by 4 bases and J by 1 base, 5 bases remained unmatched. Germline V gene lookup returns CDR1 SGHRS and CDR2 YFSETQ. The CDR3 extends over 14 amino acids. CDR3 DNA: TGCGCCAGCAGCGGTCGGCGGGGGTCCTACGAGCAGTACTTC. This sequence encodes CASSGRRGSYEQYF.

The gene calls are TRBV7-2 and TRBJ1-1, with D hard to call. The germline gives CDR1 SGHTA, CDR2 FQGNSA. Trimming pared 2 bases from V and 2 bases from J, leaving 12 bases between. This CDR3 region has 15 residues. The CDR3 here is CASSLREHGNTEAFF. The CDR3 coding sequence is TGTGCCAGCAGCTTACGGGAGCACGGAAACACTGAAGCTTTCTTT.

This chain links TRBV18 with TRBJ2-5; TRBD2 agrees at 7 bases. This CDR3 is 14 amino acids long. V trimming: 2 bases; J trimming: 7 bases; junction bases outside the gene matches: 7. Germline CDR1 and CDR2: KGHSH and LQKENI. The CDR3 loop is CASSPGEGFVTQYF. CDR3 sequence (DNA): TGTGCCAGCTCACCAGGGGAGGGTTTTGTGACCCAGTACTTC. Filled out from reference TRBV18 and TRBJ2-5, the complete variable domain reads NAGVMQNPRHLVRRRGQEARLRCSPMKGHSHVYWYRQLPEEGLKFMVYLQKENIIDESGMPKERFSAEFPKEGPSILRIQQVVRGDSAAYFCASSPGEGFVTQYFGPGTRLLVL.

The rearrangement joins TRBV6-6 to TRBJ1-2; D gene unclear. Deletions cut 4 bases from V and 0 bases from J, with 3 bases between. The V gene's germline CDR1 is MNHNY and CDR2 SVGAGI (reference sequence). The CDR3 covers 12 residues. CDR3 bases: TGTGCCAGCAGTTCAACTAACTATGGCTACACCTTC. Its translation: CASSSTNYGYTF.

This chain links TRBV7-2 with TRBJ1-2; D is unresolved. Germline V gene sequence: CDR1 SGHTA, CDR2 FQGNSA. The ends were cut back, 5 bases at V and 3 bases at J, with 7 bases in the middle. The CDR3 covers 12 residues. The DNA for the CDR3 is TGTGCCAGCAGCCCCCCCGACTATGGCTACACCTTC. Translated, it gives CASSPPDYGYTF.

This chain links TRBV7-2 with TRBJ1-3; 10 nucleotides match TRBD1. J gave up 4 bases and V 1 base, and 4 bases lay outside the gene matches. Germline assignment: CDR1 SGHTA and CDR2 FQGNSA. The CDR3 has 16 amino acids. CDR3 nucleotides: TGTGCCAGCAGCTTAGGTTGGACAGGGGGAGGAAACACCATATATTTT. It specifies CASSLGWTGGGNTIYF.

This clone was seen a single time. The rearrangement joins TRBV5-4 to TRBJ2-3, with D tentatively TRBD2 (6 bases). The CDR3 loop spans 15 amino acids. The V gene lost 0 bases and the J gene lost 4 bases, with 12 bases spanning the gap. Germline lookup yields CDR1 SGHNT and CDR2 YYREEE (reference sequence). CDR3 in amino acids: CASSLVGGMSDTQYF. In DNA form, the CDR3 reads TGTGCCAGCAGCTTGGTGGGGGGAATGTCAGATACGCAGTATTTT.

This sequence joins TRBV19 and TRBJ2-2; 7 nucleotides match TRBD1. After removal of 7 bases from V and 5 bases from J, the junction contained 7 bases not matched to a gene. The CDR3 is 14 residues long. CDR1 is LNHDA and CDR2 is SQIVND in the germline V gene (reference sequence). The CDR3 DNA follows: TGTGCCAGTAACCAACAGGGGTGGACCGGGGAGCTGTTTTTT. Residues: CASNQQGWTGELFF.

The chain joins TRBV11-2 to TRBJ2-7; TRBD1 matches 9 bases. CDR1 is SGHAT, CDR2 FQNNGV, per germline. Losses at the gene ends were 7 bases for V and 3 bases for J; bases not matched to a gene: 4. The CDR3 covers 13 residues. CDR3: CASKRDRVYEQYF. For the CDR3, the DNA is TGTGCCAGCAAGCGGGACAGGGTCTACGAGCAGTACTTC.

The chain uses TRBV4-3 and TRBJ1-2, with 7 bases lining up with TRBD1. The V segment lost 1 base and the J segment 1 base; nucleotides outside the gene matches: 6. This CDR3 region has 16 residues. Germline V CDR1 and CDR2: LGHNA, YSLEER. In DNA form, the CDR3 reads TGCGCCAGCAGCCAAGTGTCCGGGACAGTTAACTATGGCTACACCTTC. Encoded protein: CASSQVSGTVNYGYTF.